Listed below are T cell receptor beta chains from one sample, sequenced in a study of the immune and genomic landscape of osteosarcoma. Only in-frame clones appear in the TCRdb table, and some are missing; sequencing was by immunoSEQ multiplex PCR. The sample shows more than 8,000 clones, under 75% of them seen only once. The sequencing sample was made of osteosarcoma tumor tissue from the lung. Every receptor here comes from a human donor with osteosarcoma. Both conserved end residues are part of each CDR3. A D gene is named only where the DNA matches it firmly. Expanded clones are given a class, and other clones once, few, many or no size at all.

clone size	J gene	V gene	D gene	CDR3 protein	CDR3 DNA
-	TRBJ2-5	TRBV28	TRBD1	CASSSTGTGNQETQYF	TGTGCCAGCAGTTCCACCGGGACAGGGAACCAAGAGACCCAGTACTTC
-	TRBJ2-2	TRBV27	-	CASSLVVNTGELFF	TGTGCCAGCAGTTTAGTGGTGAACACCGGGGAGCTGTTTTTT
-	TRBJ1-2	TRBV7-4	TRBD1	CASSSPGTAERIHGYTF	TGTGCCAGCAGCTCACCCGGGACAGCCGAACGAATCCATGGCTACACCTTC
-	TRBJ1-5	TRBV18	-	CASSLSHTPNQPQHF	TGTGCCAGCTCACTCTCGCACACCCCCAATCAGCCCCAGCATTTT
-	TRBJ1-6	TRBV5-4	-	CASSPLPSEPLHF	TGTGCCAGCAGCCCCCTCCCGTCCGAACCCCTCCACTTT
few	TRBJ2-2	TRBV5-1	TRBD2	CASSTGLASGELFF	TGCGCCAGCAGCACCGGACTAGCCTCCGGGGAGCTGTTTTTT
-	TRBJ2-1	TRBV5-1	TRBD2	CASSSEGTSGRARNEQFF	TGCGCCAGCAGCTCGGAGGGGACTAGCGGGAGGGCCCGCAATGAGCAGTTCTTC
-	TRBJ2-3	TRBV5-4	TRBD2	CASSPLGGAGRRDTQYF	TGTGCCAGCAGCCCTCTGGGTGGAGCGGGGCGTCGGGATACGCAGTATTTT
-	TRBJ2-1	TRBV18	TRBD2	CASSPFQAREGSYNEQFF	TGTGCCAGCTCACCATTTCAGGCCCGGGAGGGGTCCTACAATGAGCAGTTCTTC
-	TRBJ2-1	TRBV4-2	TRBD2	CASSSLAGGLHEQFF	TGTGCCAGCAGCTCACTAGCGGGAGGATTGCATGAGCAGTTCTTC
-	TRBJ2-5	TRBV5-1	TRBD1	CASSSQGAETQYF	TGCGCCAGCAGCTCACAGGGGGCAGAGACCCAGTACTTC
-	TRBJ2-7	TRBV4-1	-	CASSQANGAYEQYF	TGCGCCAGCAGCCAAGCGAACGGAGCCTACGAGCAGTACTTC
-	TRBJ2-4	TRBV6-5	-	CASSYSIAQSNIQYF	TGTGCCAGCAGTTACTCGATCGCACAATCAAACATTCAGTACTTC
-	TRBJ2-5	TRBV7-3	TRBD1	CASSLGTEQETQYF	TGTGCCAGCAGCTTAGGGACAGAACAAGAGACCCAGTACTTC
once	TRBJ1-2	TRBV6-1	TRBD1	CASSEVKGAGYTF	TGTGCCAGCAGTGAAGTGAAGGGGGCTGGCTACACCTTC
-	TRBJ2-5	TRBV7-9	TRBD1	CASSPEGQGFEETQYF	TGTGCCAGCAGCCCCGAGGGACAGGGGTTTGAGGAGACCCAGTACTTC
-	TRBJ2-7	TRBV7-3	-	CASSRYEQYF	TGTGCCAGCAGCAGATACGAGCAGTACTTC
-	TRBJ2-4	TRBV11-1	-	CASSFSPPDIQYF	TGTGCCAGCAGCTTTTCCCCACCGGACATTCAGTACTTC
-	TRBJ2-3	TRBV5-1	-	CASSLELGTDTQYF	TGCGCCAGCAGCCTAGAGCTTGGTACAGATACGCAGTATTTT